The 6 T cell receptor beta chains below were found in one sample sequenced in a study of naive and memory T cell subsets. Regarding the study as a whole: Possibly reflecting memory cells re-expressing CD45RA, a few larger clonotypes occurred in naive repertoires, especially CD8.

An equimolar mix of two oligonucleotides served as the beta constant-region primer for TRBC1 and TRBC2. Ligated cDNA was amplified by four rounds of PCR with nested alpha and beta constant-region primers and SP2. TCRdb fed the UMI-ligation and nested PCR reads into MiXCR, producing one record per CDR3 protein. In the table there are fewer than 150,000 distinct CDR3 sequences, approximately 20% of which are singletons. Their recognized antigens are unknown. The sequenced sample consisted of naive CD8+ T cells from blood. The receptor source for this set is a human donor in good health.

This clonotype was seen only a few times. The CDR3 DNA reads TGTGCCAGCAGTTTTGGGATAGGGACGGAAGCTTTCTTT. This encodes CASSFGIGTEAFF. This chain uses TRBV28 with TRBJ1-1; D perhaps matches TRBD1 (5 bases). The CDR3 runs 13 residues. V lost 3 bases to trimming and J lost 8 bases, with 13 bases between them. Germline V gene sequence: CDR1 MDHEN, CDR2 SYDVKM.

V and J are TRBV13 and TRBJ2-7; 10 bases are shared with TRBD2. This CDR3 contains 14 residues. The germline V gene encodes CDR1 PRHDT and CDR2 FYEKMQ (reference sequence). J was trimmed by 3 bases and V by 4 bases; bases with no gene match: 3. DNA of the CDR3: TGTGCCAGCAGCTCCTCTAGCGGGGGCTACGAGCAGTACTTC. This gives the protein CASSSSSGGYEQYF. Full variable domain (remainder filled in from reference TRBV13 and TRBJ2-7): AAGVIQSPRHLIKEKRETATLKCYPIPRHDTVYWYQQGPGQDPQFLISFYEKMQSDKGSIPDRFSAQQFSDYHSELNMSSLELGDSALYFCASSSSSGGYEQYFGPGTRLTVT.

This clonotype was seen at least ten times. The chain uses TRBV29-1 and TRBJ2-1, with 10 bases fitting TRBD2. Trimming removed 5 bases from V and 1 base from J; junction bases left unmatched: 2. This CDR3 comprises 14 residues. Per germline, CDR1 SQVTM and CDR2 ANQGSEA. CDR3 coding DNA: TGCAGCGTTCCTAGCGGGAGATCCTACAATGAGCAGTTCTTC. Translation: CSVPSGRSYNEQFF.

This chain's CDR3 is CASSGVKARDRSYEQYF. For the CDR3, the DNA is TGTGCCAGCAGTGGGGTAAAAGCCCGGGACAGATCCTACGAGCAGTACTTC. The chain carries TRBV28 and TRBJ2-7; the match to TRBD1 covers 7 bases. From germline, CDR1 is MDHEN and CDR2 SYDVKM. This CDR3 region has 17 residues. Unmatched junction bases numbered 14, after V lost 5 bases and J lost 1 base.

The J gene is TRBJ2-7, the V gene TRBV12-3 or TRBV12-4; D is uncertain. V lost 3 bases to trimming and J lost 3 bases, with 15 bases between them. CDR3 length: 15 residues. CDR3 residues: CASSFGEVGVYEQYF. Here the CDR3 DNA reads TGTGCCAGCAGTTTTGGTGAGGTTGGGGTCTACGAGCAGTACTTC.

This clonotype was seen more than once but under ten times. Here the CDR3 reads CASSQPSGELFF. The CDR3 DNA follows: TGTGCCAGCAGTCAGCCGAGCGGGGAGCTGTTTTTT. The gene calls are TRBV6-5 and TRBJ2-2; D is ambiguous. The CDR3 contains 12 residues. Germline V gene data show CDR1 as MNHEY and CDR2 as SVGAGI. V was cut by 5 bases and J by 7 bases, with 8 bases left in between.